This T cell receptor (beta chain) was profiled in a study of blood T cell repertoires in COVID-19. Study at large: Sources were T cells, B-cell-depleted T cells, or PBMCs; the material itself was cDNA or gDNA.

The authors' processing: It was from reference gene primer amplification that nucleated cell counts were estimated. The protocol was immunoSEQ multiplex PCR, while the TCRdb copy is restricted to in-frame clones and leaves out a portion. The DNA was the basis for D and trimming; V, J and clone size are from that table. The sample consists of about 160,000 clones, approximately 92% of them appearing once. Sample: peripheral blood. The source is a woman aged 50 to 60 with acute or convalescent COVID-19.

CDR3 amino acids: CASSLDRGAYGYTF. The CDR3 nucleotides are TGTGCCAGCAGCTTGGACAGGGGGGCCTATGGCTACACCTTC. The rearrangement joins TRBV7-2 to TRBJ1-2; 10 nucleotides align to TRBD1. J gave up 4 bases and V 3 bases, and 2 bases lay outside the gene matches. The CDR3 consists of 14 residues. The germline V gene has CDR1 SGHTA and CDR2 FQGNSA.